Given below is one T cell receptor beta chain in context. The data are from a study of blood T cell repertoires in COVID-19. Study information: Whether acute or convalescent, the COVID-19 samples came from the United States, Italy and Spain.

Germline V gives CDR1 LNHDA, CDR2 SQIVND (reference sequence). This CDR3 is built from 14 residues. Unmatched junction bases numbered 8, after V lost 11 bases and J lost 2 bases. Repertoires were generated with immunoSEQ multiplex PCR, while TCRdb's copy carries only in-frame clones and drops some. This table has some 250,000 clones, approximately 85% appearing once. V and J are TRBV19 and TRBJ2-2; 7 nucleotides line up with TRBD1. Source material: peripheral blood. The TCR originated in a woman in her twenties or thirties with acute or convalescent COVID-19. The CDR3 protein is CASRDRPNTGELFF. The CDR3 DNA reads TGTGCCTCTCGGGACAGACCTAACACCGGGGAGCTGTTTTTT.